This T cell receptor beta chain was found in a study of blood T cells in healthy people across ages (dated by TCRdb to between 2015 and 2016). Study-level background: In model experiments, template switching captured about one uniquely barcoded TCR beta cDNA molecule for every two T cells. To avoid experimental bias, donors of different ages were randomly spread across the sequencing lanes. The study analyzed two additional independent replicas of 1 million unique cDNA reads from the same blood draw for two donors, one aged 18 to 30 and one aged 80 or older. The donors were split into four age groups: young (average around 17 years), middle-aged (about 40), aged (roughly 68) and long-lived (roughly 77). Using deep sequencing normalized with unique cDNA molecular identifiers, the study measured how TCR beta repertoire diversity changes with age.

Concerning this clonotype itself: This receptor's antigen is unknown. The input lacks base qualities; no much larger clone sits a single base away.

Beyond this particular receptor, the publication reports: Observed TCR beta diversity per million T cells fell roughly linearly with age, and a significant reduction was already apparent by age approximately 40. Donor CMV infection status was unknown, potentially confounding age-related changes in expanded clonotypes. The long-lived group showed more naive CD4+ T cells, fewer expanded clones and increased TCR diversity than the aged group, suggesting age selection. Because profiling used bulk unsorted PBMCs, naive and antigen-experienced compartments could not be compared conclusively. Estimates of total diversity from one million sequenced T cells were regarded as lower bounds and underestimates. There was a strong correlation between observed TCR beta diversity and the percentage of naive T cells measured by flow cytometry.

Systemically healthy Caucasian individuals from Russia, some 38 in total and aged about 6 to 90 years, were included as donors. Each donor gave approximately 9.3 milliliters of peripheral blood, collected into EDTA-treated Vacutainer tubes. Ficoll-Paque density-gradient centrifugation was used to isolate PBMCs, with at least 6 million per sample. Trizol reagent was used to extract total RNA from the PBMCs, yielding at least 6 micrograms per sample. Naive CD45RAhigh/CD27high T cell percentages were measured by flow cytometry on a PBMC aliquot from every donor. Library construction relied on 5' RACE. The sample was run on an Illumina HiSeq 2500. The second PCR ran for roughly 7 to 12 cycles and used a J-beta primer mix along with a sample-barcoded 5' primer. A unique molecular identifier was introduced onto each TCR beta cDNA molecule by a template-switch 5' adaptor carrying 12 random nucleotides. Each sample yielded at least 3 million CDR3-containing paired-end reads. First-strand cDNA was synthesized from all RNA with the Mint cDNA synthesis kit, primed by a TRBC-specific oligonucleotide. All cDNA was treated with uracil-DNA glycosylase and then went through a first 18-cycle PCR with the universal primers M1SS and BC2_uni_R. In the source study's methods: For normalization, 1 million high-quality reads were randomly selected from each sample, with every read carrying a distinct molecular identifier. Reads sharing molecular identifiers were discarded rather than binned into consensus sequences. MiTCR, run with a Q25 quality threshold and the strictest error-elimination algorithm, handled CDR3 identification, clonotype clustering and error correction. A nonparametric unseen species model with Euler transformation was used to estimate a lower bound on total TCR beta diversity. Using fastp at Q25 and MiXCR, TCRdb reprocessed the public reads and kept productive beta chains. Rows merge per CDR3 protein into single entries with the most common DNA and genes. V and J calls and clone size were set by TCRdb, not the authors. The sample data list over 1,500,000 distinct CDR3 sequences, and just under 50% of these were observed just once. 2.1% of the sample comes from the top ten.

The V and J ends are trimmed by 6 bases and 3 bases, leaving 15 bases between them. The CDR3 holds 15 amino acids from the cysteine to the phenylalanine. Only CDR3 DNA remains: 45 bases, in frame from the first base. Sequences MDHEN (CDR1) and SYDVKM (CDR2) are obtained from the germline V gene. Sequenced material: blood. The V gene is TRBV28 and the J gene is TRBJ2-1; no D gene is confidently identified. This receptor was taken from a woman in her 40s in good health. The CDR3 region: CASRKVETRYNEQFF. At the DNA level, the sequence is TGTGCCAGCAGGAAAGTCGAAACACGCTACAATGAGCAGTTCTTC.